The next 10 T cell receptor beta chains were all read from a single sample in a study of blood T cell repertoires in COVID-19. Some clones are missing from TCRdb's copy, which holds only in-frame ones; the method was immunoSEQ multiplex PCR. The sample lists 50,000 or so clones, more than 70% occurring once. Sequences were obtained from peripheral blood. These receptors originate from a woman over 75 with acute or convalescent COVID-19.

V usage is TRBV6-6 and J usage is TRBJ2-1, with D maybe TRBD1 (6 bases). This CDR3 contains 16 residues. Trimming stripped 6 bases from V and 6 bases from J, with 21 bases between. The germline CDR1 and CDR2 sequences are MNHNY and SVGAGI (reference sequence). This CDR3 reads CASSASQGGKVNEQFF. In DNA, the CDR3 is TGTGCCAGCAGCGCGAGTCAAGGGGGAAAGGTCAATGAGCAGTTCTTC.

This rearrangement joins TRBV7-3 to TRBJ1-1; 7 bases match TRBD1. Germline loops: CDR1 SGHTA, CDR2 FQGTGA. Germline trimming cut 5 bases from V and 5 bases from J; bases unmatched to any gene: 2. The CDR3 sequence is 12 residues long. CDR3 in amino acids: CASSPGGTEAFF. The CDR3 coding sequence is TGTGCCAGCAGCCCAGGGGGGACTGAAGCTTTCTTT.

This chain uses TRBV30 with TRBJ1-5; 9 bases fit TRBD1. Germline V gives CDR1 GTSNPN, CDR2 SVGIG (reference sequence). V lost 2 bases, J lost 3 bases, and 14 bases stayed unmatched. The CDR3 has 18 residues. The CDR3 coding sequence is TGTGCCTGGAGTCTAGGCGGGACCGGGACAGGGAACAATCAGCCCCAGCATTTT. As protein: CAWSLGGTGTGNNQPQHF.

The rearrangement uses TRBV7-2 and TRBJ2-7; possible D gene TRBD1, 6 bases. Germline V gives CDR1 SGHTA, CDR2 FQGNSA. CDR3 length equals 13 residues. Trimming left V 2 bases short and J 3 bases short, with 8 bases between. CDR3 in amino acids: CASSLTTGYEQYF. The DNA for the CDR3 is TGTGCCAGCAGCTTAACGACAGGCTACGAGCAGTACTTC.

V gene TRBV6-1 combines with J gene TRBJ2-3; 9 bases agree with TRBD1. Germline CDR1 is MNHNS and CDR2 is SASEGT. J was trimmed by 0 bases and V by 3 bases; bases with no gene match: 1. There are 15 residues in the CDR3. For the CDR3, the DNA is TGTGCCAGCAGTGAGGGGACAGGGAGCACAGATACGCAGTATTTT. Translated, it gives CASSEGTGSTDTQYF.

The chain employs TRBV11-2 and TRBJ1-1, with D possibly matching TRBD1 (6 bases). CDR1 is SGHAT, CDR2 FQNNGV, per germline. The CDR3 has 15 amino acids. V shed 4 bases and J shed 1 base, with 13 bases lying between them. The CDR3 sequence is CASSSRGGANTEAFF. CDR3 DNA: TGTGCCAGCAGCTCTAGGGGGGGGGCGAACACTGAAGCTTTCTTT.

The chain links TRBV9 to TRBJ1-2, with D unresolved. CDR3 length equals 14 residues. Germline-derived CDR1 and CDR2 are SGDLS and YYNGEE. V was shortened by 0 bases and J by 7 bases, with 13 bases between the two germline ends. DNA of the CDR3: TGTGCCAGCAGCGTAGGCCGGGCGGGCAGTGGCTACACCTTC. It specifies CASSVGRAGSGYTF.

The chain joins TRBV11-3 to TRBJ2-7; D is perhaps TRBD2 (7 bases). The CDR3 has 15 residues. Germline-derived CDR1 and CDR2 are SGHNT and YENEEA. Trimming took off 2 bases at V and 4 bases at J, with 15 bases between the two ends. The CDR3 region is CASSLTAGAGYEQYF. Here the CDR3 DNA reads TGTGCCAGCAGCTTAACTGCGGGGGCTGGGTACGAGCAGTACTTC.

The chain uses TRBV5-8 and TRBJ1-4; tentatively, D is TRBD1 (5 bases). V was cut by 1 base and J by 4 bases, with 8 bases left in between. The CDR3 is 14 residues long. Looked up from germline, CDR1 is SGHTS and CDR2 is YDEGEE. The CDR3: CASSLQGNNEKLFF. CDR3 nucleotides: TGTGCCAGCAGCTTGCAGGGTAATAATGAAAAACTGTTTTTT.

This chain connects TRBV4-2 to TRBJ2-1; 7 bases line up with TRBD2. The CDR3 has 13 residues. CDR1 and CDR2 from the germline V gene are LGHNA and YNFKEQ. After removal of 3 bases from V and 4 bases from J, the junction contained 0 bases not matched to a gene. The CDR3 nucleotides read TGTGCCAGCAGCCAGGGACTATACAATGAGCAGTTCTTC. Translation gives CASSQGLYNEQFF.